Shown below are 26 T cell receptor beta chains from a single sample sequenced in a study of control samples from healthy donors and cancer patients. TCRdb's copy holds only in-frame clones and misses some; the assay was immunoSEQ multiplex PCR. This sample has around 250,000 clones; more than 65% occur once, and the top ten carry about 14%. The sample comprised PBMCs. The receptors derive from a woman in her sixties or seventies with lung cancer.

This clone was seen only a few times. The rearrangement uses TRBV7-9 and TRBJ1-1, with D unresolved. V lost 1 base to trimming and J lost 6 bases, with 12 bases between them. In germline, CDR1 is SEHNR, CDR2 FQNEAQ (reference sequence). This CDR3 contains 14 residues. The CDR3 DNA sequence: TGTGCCAGCAGCTTAGAGACTCACGGGGCTGAAGCTTTCTTT. Translated, it gives CASSLETHGAEAFF.

The chain couples TRBV7-2 to TRBJ2-1; TRBD2 aligns across 10 bases. Germline values: CDR1 SGHTA, CDR2 FQGNSA. The trim removed 5 bases at V and 2 bases at J, leaving 3 bases unmatched. The CDR3 is made up of 15 amino acids. Here the CDR3 reads CASSPGTSAYNEQFF. The CDR3, as DNA: TGTGCCAGCAGCCCCGGGACTAGCGCCTACAATGAGCAGTTCTTC.

The chain couples TRBV3-1 (or the pseudogene TRBV3-2) to TRBJ1-3; D remains ambiguous. Trimming removed 4 bases at V and 5 bases at J, with 6 bases between. This CDR3 is 12 amino acids long. Germline-derived CDR1 and CDR2 are LGHDT and YNNKEL (reference sequence). In DNA form, the CDR3 reads TGTGCCAGCAGCCTCAGACGAAACACCATATATTTT. This gives the protein CASSLRRNTIYF.

V gene TRBV9 combines with J gene TRBJ2-5; 9 bases are shared with TRBD2. The V segment lost 0 bases and the J segment 3 bases; nucleotides outside the gene matches: 9. Per germline, CDR1 SGDLS and CDR2 YYNGEE. The CDR3 is 17 amino acids. The CDR3 loop is CASSVGGGRGGEETQYF. CDR3 bases: TGTGCCAGCAGCGTAGGGGGCGGGAGGGGCGGCGAAGAGACCCAGTACTTC. Full variable domain (missing parts from reference TRBV9 and TRBJ2-5): DSGVTQTPKHLITATGQRVTLRCSPRSGDLSVYWYQQSLDQGLQFLIQYYNGEERAKGNILERFSAQQFPDLHSELNLSSLELGDSALYFCASSVGGGRGGEETQYFGPGTRLLVL.

This chain links TRBV5-1 with TRBJ1-4; weak D call: TRBD1 (5 bases). This CDR3 comprises 14 residues. Between the trimmed V and J ends, which lost 4 bases and 0 bases, there was a span of 7 bases. CDR1 is SGHRS and CDR2 is YFSETQ in the germline V gene. The DNA of the CDR3 is TGCGCCAGCAGCGTACAGGCAACTAATGAAAAACTGTTTTTT. Amino acids: CASSVQATNEKLFF. Complete variable domain (other parts from reference TRBV5-1 and TRBJ1-4): KAGVTQTPRYLIKTRGQQVTLSCSPISGHRSVSWYQQTPGQGLQFLFEYFSETQRNKGNFPGRFSGRQFSNSRSEMNVSTLELGDSALYLCASSVQATNEKLFFGSGTQLSVL.

This rearrangement joins TRBV5-1 to TRBJ2-2, with D uncertain. Germline V gene sequence: CDR1 SGHRS, CDR2 YFSETQ. V lost 4 bases to trimming and J lost 4 bases, with 11 bases between them. The length of the CDR3 is 14 residues. The CDR3 is CASSQSGGTGELFF. Here the CDR3 DNA reads TGCGCCAGCAGCCAATCGGGCGGCACCGGGGAGCTGTTTTTT.

This chain connects TRBV5-1 to TRBJ1-1; D might be TRBD1 (6 bases). Germline assignment: CDR1 SGHRS and CDR2 YFSETQ. V gave up 4 bases and J gave up 1 base, with 11 bases separating them. The CDR3 length is 14 residues. CDR3 amino acids: CASSPTTGNTEAFF. CDR3 DNA sequence: TGCGCCAGCAGCCCAACGACAGGGAACACTGAAGCTTTCTTT. The whole variable domain, filled in from reference TRBV5-1 and TRBJ1-1, reads KAGVTQTPRYLIKTRGQQVTLSCSPISGHRSVSWYQQTPGQGLQFLFEYFSETQRNKGNFPGRFSGRQFSNSRSEMNVSTLELGDSALYLCASSPTTGNTEAFFGQGTRLTVV.

J is TRBJ1-1 and V is TRBV6-2 or TRBV6-3; perhaps TRBD1 as D (5 bases). The CDR3 spans 13 residues. The germline V gene has CDR1 MNHEY and CDR2 SVGEGT. With 2 bases removed from V and 4 bases from J, the gap between germline ends came to 8 bases. The CDR3 sequence is CASSYGGGTEAFF. The CDR3 coding sequence is TGTGCCAGCAGTTACGGGGGGGGCACTGAAGCTTTCTTT.

V and J are TRBV10-3 and TRBJ1-6; D unresolved. The CDR3 loop spans 16 amino acids. CDR1 is ENHRY and CDR2 is SYGVKD in the germline V gene. The V and J ends lost 10 bases and 3 bases respectively, with 19 bases between them. The CDR3 coding sequence is TGTGCCACCAGCACGGGAAATACCCTCTATAATTCACCCCTCCACTTT. Translation: CATSTGNTLYNSPLHF.

This sequence joins TRBV5-1 and TRBJ2-5; TRBD2 matches 9 bases. The CDR3 extends over 16 amino acids. The V gene end was trimmed by 0 bases and the J gene end by 5 bases; junction bases not matched to a gene: 8. Per germline, CDR1 SGHRS and CDR2 YFSETQ. CDR3: CASSLELAGSTETQYF. CDR3 bases: TGCGCCAGCAGCTTGGAACTAGCGGGTTCGACGGAGACCCAGTACTTC.

In the case of this clone: Different DNA sequences within this sample yield the same CDR3. The V call is TRBV9, the J call TRBJ2-7, with unresolved D. CDR1 is SGDLS, CDR2 YYNGEE, per germline. CDR3 size: 14 residues. V was pared by 0 bases and J by 1 base, with 8 bases between. CDR3: CASSVGSLSYEQYF. DNA for the CDR3: TGTGCCAGCAGCGTAGGGTCTTTATCCTACGAGCAGTACTTC. Full variable domain (remainder filled in from reference TRBV9 and TRBJ2-7): DSGVTQTPKHLITATGQRVTLRCSPRSGDLSVYWYQQSLDQGLQFLIQYYNGEERAKGNILERFSAQQFPDLHSELNLSSLELGDSALYFCASSVGSLSYEQYFGPGTRLTVT.

V gene TRBV9 combines with J gene TRBJ1-6; TRBD1 might be the D (6 bases). The CDR3 length is 15 residues. Looked up from germline, CDR1 is SGDLS and CDR2 is YYNGEE. V was pared by 0 bases and J by 11 bases, with 15 bases between. CDR3 DNA sequence: TGTGCCAGCAGCGTAGGATTCCGGGACAATACACCCCTCCACTTT. It is translated as CASSVGFRDNTPLHF.

This rearrangement joins TRBV5-1 to TRBJ2-1, with TRBD2 matching over 9 bases. The germline gives CDR1 SGHRS, CDR2 YFSETQ. The CDR3 covers 14 residues. The V segment lost 5 bases and the J segment 4 bases; nucleotides outside the gene matches: 4. This CDR3 is CASRAGGPYNEQFF. The CDR3 DNA reads TGCGCCAGCAGGGCGGGAGGGCCATACAATGAGCAGTTCTTC.

The rearrangement links TRBV12-3 or TRBV12-4 to TRBJ1-2; the D is unclear. There are 12 residues in the CDR3. V was shortened by 2 bases and J by 8 bases, with 9 bases between the two germline ends. The CDR3 region is CASSLSRRGYTF. DNA for the CDR3: TGTGCCAGCAGTTTAAGTCGAAGGGGCTACACCTTC.

The rearrangement links TRBV30 to TRBJ1-5, with D possibly matching TRBD1 (6 bases). Germline V gives CDR1 GTSNPN, CDR2 SVGIG (reference sequence). V was clipped by 3 bases and J by 7 bases, with 22 bases between them. The CDR3 length is 16 residues. CDR3 loop: CAWSGGEGGSRQPQHF. CDR3 DNA: TGTGCCTGGAGCGGCGGGGAGGGGGGTTCAAGGCAGCCCCAGCATTTT.

The V gene is TRBV28, the J gene TRBJ2-3; D is possibly TRBD1 or TRBD2 (6 bases each). Germline assignment: CDR1 MDHEN and CDR2 SYDVKM. The CDR3 length is 13 residues. Trimming shortened V by 7 bases and J by 2 bases, and 10 bases separated the two germline ends. CDR3 nucleotide sequence: TGTGCCAGCACGGGGGACAACACAGATACGCAGTATTTT. This codes for CASTGDNTDTQYF.

This clone was detected only once. This chain links TRBV12-3 or TRBV12-4 with TRBJ1-5; D not resolved. The CDR3 extends over 13 amino acids. The germline V and J ends were trimmed by 5 bases and 0 bases, with 5 bases remaining between them. CDR3: CASSRYSNQPQHF. CDR3 sequence (DNA): TGTGCCAGCAGTAGATATAGCAATCAGCCCCAGCATTTT.

The chain is built from TRBV6-1 and TRBJ1-1; D ambiguous. Germline V gives CDR1 MNHNS, CDR2 SASEGT. Deletions cut 0 bases from V and 4 bases from J, with 15 bases between. The CDR3 spans 16 residues. The CDR3 loop is CASSEAFSRRGTEAFF. The CDR3 nucleotides read TGTGCCAGCAGTGAAGCTTTTAGTCGTCGGGGCACTGAAGCTTTCTTT.

This rearrangement joins TRBV11-2 to TRBJ2-5, with D maybe TRBD1 (6 bases). The germline CDR1 and CDR2 sequences are SGHAT and FQNNGV. This CDR3 spans 16 amino acids. Deletions cut 1 base from V and 0 bases from J, with 12 bases between. The CDR3 nucleotides read TGTGCCAGCAGCTTAGGGGACACAAACTACCAAGAGACCCAGTACTTC. It translates to CASSLGDTNYQETQYF.

The chain links TRBV7-3 to TRBJ2-1, with D possibly TRBD1 on 5 matching bases. The CDR3 length is 14 residues. V lost 2 bases, J lost 8 bases, and 13 bases lay in between. The germline V gene encodes CDR1 SGHTA and CDR2 FQGTGA. CDR3 in amino acids: CASSLARAAHEQFF. In DNA form, the CDR3 reads TGTGCCAGCAGCTTAGCCAGGGCCGCCCATGAGCAGTTCTTC.

V and J are TRBV29-1 and TRBJ2-3; 11 positions match TRBD2. Unmatched junction bases numbered 4, after V lost 7 bases and J lost 1 base. The germline V gene has CDR1 SQVTM and CDR2 ANQGSEA. CDR3 length: 14 residues. CDR3 nucleotide sequence: TGCAGCGCTTCGACTAGCGGGGGCACAGATACGCAGTATTTT. Protein sequence: CSASTSGGTDTQYF.

This clone appeared a single time. CDR3 sequence (DNA): TGTGCCAGCTCCGTAAGCTCCTACGAGCAGTACTTC. This translates into CASSVSSYEQYF. V gene TRBV7-2 combines with J gene TRBJ2-7; D is ambiguous. The germline V and J ends were trimmed by 8 bases and 0 bases, with 8 bases remaining between them. The CDR3 contains 12 residues. Germline V gives CDR1 SGHTA, CDR2 FQGNSA.

V usage is TRBV6-5 and J usage is TRBJ2-1; 8 nucleotides line up with TRBD1. J lost 5 bases, V lost 7 bases, and 7 bases had no gene match. CDR3 length: 14 amino acids. CDR1 is MNHEY and CDR2 is SVGAGI in the germline V gene. The CDR3 bases are TGTGCCAGCACCTTGACAGGGGCCCACAATGAGCAGTTCTTC. The encoded protein is CASTLTGAHNEQFF.

CDR3 loop: CASSVGEGSYNSPLHF. CDR3 sequence (DNA): TGTGCCAGCAGCGTAGGGGAGGGCTCCTATAATTCACCCCTCCACTTT. The rearrangement links TRBV9 to TRBJ1-6; D unclear. The CDR3 is 16 amino acids. Germline V gene data show CDR1 as SGDLS and CDR2 as YYNGEE. The ends were cut back, 0 bases at V and 0 bases at J, with 7 bases in the middle.

The chain recombines TRBV6-5 with TRBJ1-4; D is possibly TRBD1 (5 bases). The V gene's germline CDR1 is MNHEY and CDR2 SVGAGI. CDR3 length: 12 residues. Trimming pared 11 bases from V and 8 bases from J, leaving 15 bases between. In DNA, the CDR3 is TGTGCCGGCGGGCATGGGGACGAAAAACTGTTTTTT. It encodes CAGGHGDEKLFF.

V gene TRBV4-2 combines with J gene TRBJ1-3; no clear D gene. Trimming pared 3 bases from V and 0 bases from J, leaving 12 bases between. The CDR3 sequence is 16 residues long. CDR1 is LGHNA and CDR2 is YNFKEQ in the germline V gene. CDR3 in DNA: TGTGCCAGCAGCCAGGTAGCGGGGTTCTCTGGAAACACCATATATTTT. Amino acid sequence: CASSQVAGFSGNTIYF.